The 4 T cell receptor beta chains below come from one sample, sequenced in a study of PD-1 blockade in classical Hodgkin lymphoma (TCRdb year 2020). The library was made by the immunoSEQ multiplex PCR assay. In its TCRdb copy, this immuneACCESS table keeps in-frame sequences only and misses some clones. Where compared with another copy, unresolved V genes explain less than half of these, and the others have no known cause. Present in this sample are more than 25,000 clones, 86% of which were seen just once. Around 2.5% of the sample is in the top ten clones. According to the study, the label for this sample's time point signals: cycle 1 day 1 (C1D1), immediately before nivolumab initiation. Every trial patient had relapsed following autologous stem cell transplantation, and prior brentuximab vedotin exposure was what differed among cohorts A, B and C. The sequenced sample was peripheral blood mononuclear cells (PBMCs), obtained at baseline. These receptors originate from a human donor with classical Hodgkin lymphoma.

The J gene is TRBJ2-7, the V gene TRBV7-3; either TRBD1 or TRBD2 may supply D (5 bases each). The length of the CDR3 is 13 residues. Trimming removed 5 bases at V and 6 bases at J, with 14 bases between. Looked up from germline, CDR1 is SGHTA and CDR2 is FQGTGA. DNA of the CDR3: TGTGCCAGCAGCCCAAAGGTTGGGGGCGAGCAGTACTTC. Translating it yields CASSPKVGGEQYF.

The gene calls are TRBV20-1 and TRBJ2-7; unclear D gene. CDR3 length: 11 residues. Germline values: CDR1 DFQATT, CDR2 SNEGSKA (reference sequence). V was cut by 6 bases and J by 4 bases, with 10 bases left in between. The CDR3 coding sequence is TGCAGTGCCCCGATAGGGTACGAGCAGTACTTC. The encoded protein is CSAPIGYEQYF.

The chain combines TRBV30 with TRBJ1-1; 7 bases are shared with TRBD1. Unmatched junction bases numbered 6, after V lost 5 bases and J lost 0 bases. Per the germline V gene, CDR1 is GTSNPN and CDR2 is SVGIG (reference sequence). The CDR3 runs to 14 residues. CDR3 loop: CAWGRGKLNTEAFF. The CDR3 coding sequence is TGTGCCTGGGGCAGGGGGAAGCTGAACACTGAAGCTTTCTTT.

This rearrangement joins TRBV5-4 to TRBJ1-6; 7 bases are shared with TRBD1. Germline V gene lookup returns CDR1 SGHNT and CDR2 YYREEE (reference sequence). Germline trimming cut 4 bases from V and 8 bases from J; bases unmatched to any gene: 9. There are 15 residues in the CDR3. Here the CDR3 reads CASSRWTGGDSPLHF. In DNA, the CDR3 is TGTGCCAGCAGCAGGTGGACAGGTGGGGATTCACCCCTCCACTTT.